This TCR beta chain comes out of a study of blood T cell repertoires in COVID-19. Background on the study: The United States, Italy and Spain were the sources of the acute and convalescent COVID-19 samples. The analysed material was cDNA or gDNA that came from T cells, B-cell-depleted T cells, or PBMCs.

Germline V lookup: CDR1 SGDLS, CDR2 YYNGEE. This CDR3 has 14 residues. Deletions cut 6 bases from V and 4 bases from J, with 16 bases between. In the study's own analysis: It was from reference gene primer amplification that nucleated cell counts were estimated. The protocol was immunoSEQ multiplex PCR, while the TCRdb copy is restricted to in-frame clones and leaves out a portion. V and J calls and clone size are as listed in that table; D and trimming were resolved from the DNA. The sample holds 450,000 or so clones, 70% to 90% seen once. Seattle cases were enrolled at active infection and followed longitudinally.

This TCR came from a woman between 40 and 50 years old with COVID-19, enrolled during active disease. This chain links TRBV9 with TRBJ1-2, with D possibly matching TRBD1 (6 bases). The sample taken for sequencing was peripheral blood. Written as DNA, the CDR3 is TGTGCCAGCACCCCGGGACACAAGATCTATGGCTACACCTTC. Its translation: CASTPGHKIYGYTF.